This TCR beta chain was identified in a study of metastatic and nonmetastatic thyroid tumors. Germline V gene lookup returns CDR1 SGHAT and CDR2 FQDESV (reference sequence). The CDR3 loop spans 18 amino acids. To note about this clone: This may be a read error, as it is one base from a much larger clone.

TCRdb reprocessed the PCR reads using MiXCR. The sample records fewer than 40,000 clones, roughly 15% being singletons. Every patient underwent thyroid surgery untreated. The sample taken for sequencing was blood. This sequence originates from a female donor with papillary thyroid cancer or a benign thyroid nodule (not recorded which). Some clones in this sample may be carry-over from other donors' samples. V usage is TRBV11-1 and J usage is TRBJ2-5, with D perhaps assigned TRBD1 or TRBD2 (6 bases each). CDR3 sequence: CASSWDMGFLAREENQYF. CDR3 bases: TGTGCCAGCAGCTGGGACATGGGGTTCCTAGCGAGAGAAGAGAACCAGTACTTC.